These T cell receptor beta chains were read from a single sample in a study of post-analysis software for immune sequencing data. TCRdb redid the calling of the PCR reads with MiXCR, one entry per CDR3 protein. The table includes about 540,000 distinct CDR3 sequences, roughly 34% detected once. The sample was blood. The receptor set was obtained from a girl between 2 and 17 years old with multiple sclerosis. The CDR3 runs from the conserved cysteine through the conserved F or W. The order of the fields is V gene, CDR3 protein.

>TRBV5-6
CASNPTGTGVQETQYF
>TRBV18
CASSPVSVPGANVLTF
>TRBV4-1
CASSPSVGWGKAFF
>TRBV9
CASSEGLVAGETYF
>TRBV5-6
CASSLLTGVSYGYTF
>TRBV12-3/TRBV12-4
CATRAGSERTEQFF
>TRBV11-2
CASSPPGGGLYGYTF
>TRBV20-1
CSARDLQADLAKNIQYF
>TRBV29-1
CSVDVAGTADTQYF
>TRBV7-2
CASSPPGQRGTDTQYF
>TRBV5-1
CASIETPRAYNEQFF
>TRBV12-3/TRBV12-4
CASSLRGPQRETQYF
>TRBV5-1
CASSFILTGEAEQYF
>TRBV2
CASRRLVDIQYF
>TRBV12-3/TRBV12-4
CTSSWGGRGLAKNIQYF
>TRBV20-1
CSATYQETQYF
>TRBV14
CASSLNPGTTYGYTF
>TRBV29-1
CSVSLGGGQPQHF
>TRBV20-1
CSASVGLVIQETQYF
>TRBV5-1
CASTQGSPTDTQYF
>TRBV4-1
CASSQLAGGRSDTQYF
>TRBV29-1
CSVEIRAGNTIYF
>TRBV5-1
CASSGDSNTEAFF
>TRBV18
CASSPSAGQGNGYTF
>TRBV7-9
CASSHRDRDYTEAFF
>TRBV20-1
CSAREGNGGMNNEQFF
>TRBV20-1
CSVYLQRTSGTGELFF
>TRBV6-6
CASSSTRGAYGYTF
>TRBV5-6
CASNGVSTDTQYF
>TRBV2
CASRGGQGRNIQYF
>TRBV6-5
CASSYSRASYGYTF
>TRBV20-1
CSARGLTTYEQYF
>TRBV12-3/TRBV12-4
CASTPENSGVYTDTQYF
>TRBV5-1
CASSLDSGIDQPQHF
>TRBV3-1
CASSRGLAGPQETQYF
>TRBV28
CASSAGRGPSLGPQHF
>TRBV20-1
CSADRAHEQYF
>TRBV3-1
CVSTLDWQETQYF
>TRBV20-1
CSAPRGGPGNSPLHF
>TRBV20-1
CSARATLANYGYTF
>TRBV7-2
CASSLRGSGQETQYF
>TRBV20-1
CSDAPQGGSNYGYTF
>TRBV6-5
CASNGLARNEQFF
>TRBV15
CATSAQGRYGYTF
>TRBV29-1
CSVERAGAQETQYF
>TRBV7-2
CASSWGTGTSLRSTDTQYF
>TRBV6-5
CASRTPGGRTYNEQFF
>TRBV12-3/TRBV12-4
CASSSRGENYGYTF
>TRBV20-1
CSPGLAGETQYF
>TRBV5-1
CASSSTGGGGPGDTQYF
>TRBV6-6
CASRRAVSSTDTQYF
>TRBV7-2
CASSQVVGDYGYTF
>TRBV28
CASSYPVGGSGANVLTF
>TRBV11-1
CASSFGGLLTDTQYF
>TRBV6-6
CASSYRSGFNEQFF
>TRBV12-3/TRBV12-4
CASSGEGRSNQPQHF
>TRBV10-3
CAISEGIIRTVTDTQYF
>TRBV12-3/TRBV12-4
CASRLGIRGRIKSYNEQFF